The present entry profiles one T cell receptor (beta chain) with its context. No antigen is known for it. The sample comes from a study of cytomegalovirus exposure and HLA in healthy donors. Trimming stripped 5 bases from V and 0 bases from J, with 8 bases between. CDR1 is MNHNY, CDR2 SVGAGI, per germline (reference sequence). The CDR3 loop spans 13 amino acids. The study, taken as a whole, reports: TCR beta V- and J-gene trimming, according to a later analysis, was linked to a missense DCLRE1C variant.

PCR was performed using 60 Vbeta and 13 Jbeta primers. TCRdb keeps only in-frame clones here, not all; method: immunoSEQ multiplex PCR. The data show around 100,000 clones, around four fifths seen once. This chain joins TRBV6-6 and TRBJ2-7; D perhaps matches TRBD2 (5 bases). This clonotype was sampled from a female donor in good health and CMV-seropositive. Sequences were obtained from PBMCs. CDR3 bases: TGTGCCAGCAGTCAACTAGGCTCCTACGAGCAGTACTTC. The encoded protein is CASSQLGSYEQYF.